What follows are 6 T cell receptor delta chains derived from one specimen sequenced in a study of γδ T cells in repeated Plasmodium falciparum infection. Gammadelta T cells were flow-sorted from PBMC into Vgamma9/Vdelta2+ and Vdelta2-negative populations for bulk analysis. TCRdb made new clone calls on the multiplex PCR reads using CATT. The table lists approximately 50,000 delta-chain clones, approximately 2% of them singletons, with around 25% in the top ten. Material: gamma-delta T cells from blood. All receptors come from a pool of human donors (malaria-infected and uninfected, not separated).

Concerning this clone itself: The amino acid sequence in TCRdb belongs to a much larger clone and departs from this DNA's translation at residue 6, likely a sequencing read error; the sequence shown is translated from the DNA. The CDR3 loop is CASAGFEYDKLIF. The CDR3 DNA sequence: TGTGCCTCCGCCGGTTTTGAGTACGATAAACTCATCTTT. The chain carries TRDV3 and TRDJ1, with D unresolved. The J gene, absent from TCRdb, was called here by matching the DNA to germline. V was pared by 4 bases and J by 4 bases, with 16 bases between. The CDR3 loop spans 13 amino acids. The germline V gene encodes CDR1 TVYSNPD and CDR2 GDNSRS (reference sequence).

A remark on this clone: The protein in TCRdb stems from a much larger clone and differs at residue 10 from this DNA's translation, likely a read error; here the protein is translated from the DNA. The CDR3 DNA reads as TGTGCCTCCCGACCGAAATACCTTTACTGCTGGGGGATACGGGACACCGATAAACTCATCTTT. It translates to CASRPKYLYCWGIRDTDKLIF. The V call is TRDV2, the J call TRDJ1, with 12 nucleotides matching TRDD3. Matching the DNA to germline supplied the J gene, which TCRdb does not give. CDR1 is GEAIGNYY, CDR2 EKD, per germline. The CDR3 has 21 residues. With V trimmed by 8 bases and J by 0 bases, 24 bases remained unmatched.

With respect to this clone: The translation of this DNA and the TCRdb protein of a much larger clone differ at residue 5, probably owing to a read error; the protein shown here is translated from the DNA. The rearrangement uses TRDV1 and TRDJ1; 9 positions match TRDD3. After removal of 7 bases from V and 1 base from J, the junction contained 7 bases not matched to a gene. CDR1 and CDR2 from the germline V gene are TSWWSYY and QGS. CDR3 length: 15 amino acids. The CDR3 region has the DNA TGTGCTCTTGCATCTGGGGGATCGAGCACCGATAAACTCATCTTT. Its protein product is CALASGGSSTDKLIF.

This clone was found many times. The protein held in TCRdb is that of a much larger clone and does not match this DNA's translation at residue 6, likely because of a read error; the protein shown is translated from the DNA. CDR3: CACEGVGTDKLIF. The CDR3 DNA follows: TGTGCCTGTGAGGGGGTCGGCACCGATAAACTCATCTTT. The gene calls are TRDV2 and TRDJ1; weak D call: TRDD3 (5 bases). TCRdb is silent on the J gene; assignment here came from matching the DNA to germline. Germline V gene data show CDR1 as GEAIGNYY and CDR2 as EKD. This CDR3 has 13 amino acids. V was trimmed by 4 bases and J by 1 base, leaving 9 bases between them.

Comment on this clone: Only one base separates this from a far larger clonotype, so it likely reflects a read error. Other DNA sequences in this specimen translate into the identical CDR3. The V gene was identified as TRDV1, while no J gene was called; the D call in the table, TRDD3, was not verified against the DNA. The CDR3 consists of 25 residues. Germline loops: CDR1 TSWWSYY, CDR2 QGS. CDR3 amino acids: CALGELDRDFRQYLYWGSGRKKLIF. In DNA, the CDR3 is TGTGCTCTTGGGGAACTAGACCGTGACTTCCGACAGTACCTGTACTGGGGGTCCGGACGAAAGAAACTCATCTTC.

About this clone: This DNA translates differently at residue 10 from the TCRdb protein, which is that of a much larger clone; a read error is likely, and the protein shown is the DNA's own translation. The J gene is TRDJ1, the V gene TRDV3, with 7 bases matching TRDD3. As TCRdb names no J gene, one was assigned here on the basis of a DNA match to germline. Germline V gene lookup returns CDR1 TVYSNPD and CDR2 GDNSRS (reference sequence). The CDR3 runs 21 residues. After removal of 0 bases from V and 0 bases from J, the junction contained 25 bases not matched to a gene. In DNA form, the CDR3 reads TGTGCCTTTAGCTTTATAGAGACGGCCTGCATCTTCTGGGGGGACACCGATAAACTCATCTTT. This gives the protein CAFSFIETACIFWGDTDKLIF.